The present T cell receptor beta chain was sequenced within a study of shared T cell receptors in the human thymus. The CDR3 is 14 residues long. The V end lost 6 bases, the J end lost 4 bases, and 13 bases lay between the germline ends. Germline CDR1 reads MNHEY; CDR2 reads SMNVEV (reference sequence). Sequenced by immunoSEQ multiplex PCR; TCRdb stores in-frame clones only, minus some. The data show some 400,000 clones, with approximately 95% seen just once and roughly 0.02% held by the top ten. The clonotype comes from a human donor. The chain couples TRBV27 to TRBJ2-1; maybe TRBD2 (6 bases). The sequencing sample was made of thymocytes. In DNA, the CDR3 is TGTGCCAGCAGGGCCGGACTAAAGTACAATGAGCAGTTCTTC. It yields the protein CASRAGLKYNEQFF.